This TCR beta chain was captured by sequencing in a study of blood T cell repertoires in COVID-19. Profiled with immunoSEQ multiplex PCR; TCRdb holds only in-frame clones, not every one. The profile shows 90,000 to 120,000 clones, approximately 90% of them singletons. The V and J ends lost 3 bases and 2 bases, in that order; junction bases with no gene match: 3. Germline loops: CDR1 LNHDA, CDR2 SQIVND (reference sequence). There are 15 residues in the CDR3. This chain connects TRBV19 to TRBJ1-5, with 8 bases matching TRBD1. This receptor was obtained from a man aged 60 to 69 with acute or convalescent COVID-19. Sequencing was performed on peripheral blood. CDR3 amino acids: CASSMGQAGNQPQHF. The CDR3 region has the DNA TGTGCCAGTAGTATGGGACAGGCCGGCAATCAGCCCCAGCATTTT.